Given below is one T cell receptor beta chain in context. Its target is not known. At study entry, adolescents had tuberculin skin tests and IGRA screening. On average about 100,000 T cells per donor were immunosequenced. Clones were read by immunoSEQ multiplex PCR, and TCRdb kept only the in-frame ones, dropping some. Of some 22,000 clones detected, about 97% appear once; the ten largest clones hold approximately 6.2%. V was trimmed by 6 bases and J by 3 bases, leaving 10 bases between them. The germline V gene has CDR1 MNHEY and CDR2 SMNVEV (reference sequence). The CDR3 consists of 13 residues. The sample is drawn from a study of T cells in tuberculosis. Overall study: This South African cohort compared adolescents with or without latent tuberculosis against adults with active tuberculosis.

Study-wide points: The TCR-beta difference was not significant; alpha differences partly reflected length.

Sequencing was performed on PBMCs. This chain connects TRBV27 to TRBJ2-3; D perhaps matches TRBD1 (5 bases). The sequence came from a donor aged 10 to 29 with latent tuberculosis or without tuberculosis infection. The CDR3 nucleotides read TGTGCCAGCAGCGTCCAGGGAACAGATACGCAGTATTTT. Its translation is CASSVQGTDTQYF.